This T cell receptor beta chain was captured in a study of cytomegalovirus exposure and HLA in healthy donors. Notes on the study in general: Accurate predictions that matched the HLA-A and HLA-B alleles of most subjects were reportedly made from TCR beta sequences.

Of note for this clone: The antigen is undetermined.

This PCR relied on a set of 60 Vbeta primers and 13 Jbeta primers. The method was immunoSEQ multiplex PCR; TCRdb's version includes in-frame clones alone and lacks a portion of them. The sample records tens of thousands of clones, approximately 84% being singletons. CDR1 is MNHEY and CDR2 is SMNVEV in the germline V gene (reference sequence). The V end was cut by 3 bases, the J end by 5 bases, with 8 bases between. The CDR3 extends over 13 amino acids. The V gene is TRBV27, the J gene TRBJ1-5; D is unclear. Specimen: PBMCs. The TCR originated in a woman between 45 and 60 years old in good health and CMV-seronegative. DNA for the CDR3: TGTGCCAGCAGTTTGATAGTGGATCAGCCCCAGCATTTT. This translates into CASSLIVDQPQHF.